Each of the 7 T cell receptor beta chains below was sequenced from the same sample in a study of CXCR3-negative and CXCR3-positive naive CD8 T cells. Study-wide points: Relative to CXCR3-negative naive cells, CXCR3-positive naive cells had more hydrophobic TRB CDR3s.

These TCRs' antigens remain unknown. The TRB libraries of cDNA were built by UMI-labeled 5' RACE. With the 5' RACE reads reprocessed, TCRdb shows one record per CDR3 protein and no DNA. The table lists about 150,000 distinct CDR3 sequences. Sequenced material: naive CXCR3+ CD8+ T cells from blood. The subset here: CD45RO-CCR7+CD27+CD95- naive CD8+ T cells expressing CXCR3 (TNR3+). The receptors here all came from a human donor in good health. Some clones in this sample may be carry-over from other donors' samples.

The gene calls are TRBV10-1 and TRBJ1-1; checking the TCRdb D call of TRBD1 is not possible without DNA. CDR3 length equals 14 residues. In germline, CDR1 is WNHNN, CDR2 SYGVQD (reference sequence). CDR3 in amino acids: CASSADRDGTEAFF.

The chain links TRBV29-1 to TRBJ2-7; TCRdb selects TRBD1, and the lack of DNA leaves this call unchecked. The length of the CDR3 is 13 residues. Germline CDR1 is SQVTM and CDR2 is ANQGSEA. The chain's CDR3 is CSVGDILSYEQYF.

This chain joins TRBV28 and TRBJ2-7. This CDR3 spans 14 amino acids. Germline V CDR1 and CDR2: MDHEN, SYDVKM. This CDR3 is CASSVSLISYEQYF. Filled out from reference TRBV28 and TRBJ2-7, the complete variable domain reads DVKVTQSSRYLVKRTGEKVFLECVQDMDHENMFWYRQDPGLGLRLIYFSYDVKMKEKGDIPEGYSVSREKKERFSLILESASTNQTSMYLCASSVSLISYEQYFGPGTRLTVT.

V is TRBV15 and J is TRBJ2-3; TCRdb's D call of TRBD1 is untestable without DNA. The CDR3 consists of 14 residues. Germline V gene sequence: CDR1 LNHNV, CDR2 YYDKDF (reference sequence). Here the CDR3 reads CATSSHRDPDTQYF.

The chain joins TRBV5-1 to TRBJ2-1; TCRdb picks TRBD2, but there is no DNA to check that call. The CDR3 extends over 15 amino acids. Germline V gene sequence: CDR1 SGHRS, CDR2 YFSETQ. The chain's CDR3 is CASSFLEEEANEQFF.

The rearrangement links TRBV28 to TRBJ2-7; the TCRdb call, TRBD1, lacks DNA for checking. Germline V gene lookup returns CDR1 MDHEN and CDR2 SYDVKM. The CDR3 is 17 amino acids. The chain's CDR3 is CASSFPKDRERAYEQYF.

J is TRBJ1-5 and V is TRBV2; TCRdb's D call of TRBD1 is untestable without DNA. CDR1 and CDR2 from the germline V gene are SNHLY and FYNNEI. The CDR3 sequence is 14 residues long. This CDR3 is CASSPTGGGQPQHF.